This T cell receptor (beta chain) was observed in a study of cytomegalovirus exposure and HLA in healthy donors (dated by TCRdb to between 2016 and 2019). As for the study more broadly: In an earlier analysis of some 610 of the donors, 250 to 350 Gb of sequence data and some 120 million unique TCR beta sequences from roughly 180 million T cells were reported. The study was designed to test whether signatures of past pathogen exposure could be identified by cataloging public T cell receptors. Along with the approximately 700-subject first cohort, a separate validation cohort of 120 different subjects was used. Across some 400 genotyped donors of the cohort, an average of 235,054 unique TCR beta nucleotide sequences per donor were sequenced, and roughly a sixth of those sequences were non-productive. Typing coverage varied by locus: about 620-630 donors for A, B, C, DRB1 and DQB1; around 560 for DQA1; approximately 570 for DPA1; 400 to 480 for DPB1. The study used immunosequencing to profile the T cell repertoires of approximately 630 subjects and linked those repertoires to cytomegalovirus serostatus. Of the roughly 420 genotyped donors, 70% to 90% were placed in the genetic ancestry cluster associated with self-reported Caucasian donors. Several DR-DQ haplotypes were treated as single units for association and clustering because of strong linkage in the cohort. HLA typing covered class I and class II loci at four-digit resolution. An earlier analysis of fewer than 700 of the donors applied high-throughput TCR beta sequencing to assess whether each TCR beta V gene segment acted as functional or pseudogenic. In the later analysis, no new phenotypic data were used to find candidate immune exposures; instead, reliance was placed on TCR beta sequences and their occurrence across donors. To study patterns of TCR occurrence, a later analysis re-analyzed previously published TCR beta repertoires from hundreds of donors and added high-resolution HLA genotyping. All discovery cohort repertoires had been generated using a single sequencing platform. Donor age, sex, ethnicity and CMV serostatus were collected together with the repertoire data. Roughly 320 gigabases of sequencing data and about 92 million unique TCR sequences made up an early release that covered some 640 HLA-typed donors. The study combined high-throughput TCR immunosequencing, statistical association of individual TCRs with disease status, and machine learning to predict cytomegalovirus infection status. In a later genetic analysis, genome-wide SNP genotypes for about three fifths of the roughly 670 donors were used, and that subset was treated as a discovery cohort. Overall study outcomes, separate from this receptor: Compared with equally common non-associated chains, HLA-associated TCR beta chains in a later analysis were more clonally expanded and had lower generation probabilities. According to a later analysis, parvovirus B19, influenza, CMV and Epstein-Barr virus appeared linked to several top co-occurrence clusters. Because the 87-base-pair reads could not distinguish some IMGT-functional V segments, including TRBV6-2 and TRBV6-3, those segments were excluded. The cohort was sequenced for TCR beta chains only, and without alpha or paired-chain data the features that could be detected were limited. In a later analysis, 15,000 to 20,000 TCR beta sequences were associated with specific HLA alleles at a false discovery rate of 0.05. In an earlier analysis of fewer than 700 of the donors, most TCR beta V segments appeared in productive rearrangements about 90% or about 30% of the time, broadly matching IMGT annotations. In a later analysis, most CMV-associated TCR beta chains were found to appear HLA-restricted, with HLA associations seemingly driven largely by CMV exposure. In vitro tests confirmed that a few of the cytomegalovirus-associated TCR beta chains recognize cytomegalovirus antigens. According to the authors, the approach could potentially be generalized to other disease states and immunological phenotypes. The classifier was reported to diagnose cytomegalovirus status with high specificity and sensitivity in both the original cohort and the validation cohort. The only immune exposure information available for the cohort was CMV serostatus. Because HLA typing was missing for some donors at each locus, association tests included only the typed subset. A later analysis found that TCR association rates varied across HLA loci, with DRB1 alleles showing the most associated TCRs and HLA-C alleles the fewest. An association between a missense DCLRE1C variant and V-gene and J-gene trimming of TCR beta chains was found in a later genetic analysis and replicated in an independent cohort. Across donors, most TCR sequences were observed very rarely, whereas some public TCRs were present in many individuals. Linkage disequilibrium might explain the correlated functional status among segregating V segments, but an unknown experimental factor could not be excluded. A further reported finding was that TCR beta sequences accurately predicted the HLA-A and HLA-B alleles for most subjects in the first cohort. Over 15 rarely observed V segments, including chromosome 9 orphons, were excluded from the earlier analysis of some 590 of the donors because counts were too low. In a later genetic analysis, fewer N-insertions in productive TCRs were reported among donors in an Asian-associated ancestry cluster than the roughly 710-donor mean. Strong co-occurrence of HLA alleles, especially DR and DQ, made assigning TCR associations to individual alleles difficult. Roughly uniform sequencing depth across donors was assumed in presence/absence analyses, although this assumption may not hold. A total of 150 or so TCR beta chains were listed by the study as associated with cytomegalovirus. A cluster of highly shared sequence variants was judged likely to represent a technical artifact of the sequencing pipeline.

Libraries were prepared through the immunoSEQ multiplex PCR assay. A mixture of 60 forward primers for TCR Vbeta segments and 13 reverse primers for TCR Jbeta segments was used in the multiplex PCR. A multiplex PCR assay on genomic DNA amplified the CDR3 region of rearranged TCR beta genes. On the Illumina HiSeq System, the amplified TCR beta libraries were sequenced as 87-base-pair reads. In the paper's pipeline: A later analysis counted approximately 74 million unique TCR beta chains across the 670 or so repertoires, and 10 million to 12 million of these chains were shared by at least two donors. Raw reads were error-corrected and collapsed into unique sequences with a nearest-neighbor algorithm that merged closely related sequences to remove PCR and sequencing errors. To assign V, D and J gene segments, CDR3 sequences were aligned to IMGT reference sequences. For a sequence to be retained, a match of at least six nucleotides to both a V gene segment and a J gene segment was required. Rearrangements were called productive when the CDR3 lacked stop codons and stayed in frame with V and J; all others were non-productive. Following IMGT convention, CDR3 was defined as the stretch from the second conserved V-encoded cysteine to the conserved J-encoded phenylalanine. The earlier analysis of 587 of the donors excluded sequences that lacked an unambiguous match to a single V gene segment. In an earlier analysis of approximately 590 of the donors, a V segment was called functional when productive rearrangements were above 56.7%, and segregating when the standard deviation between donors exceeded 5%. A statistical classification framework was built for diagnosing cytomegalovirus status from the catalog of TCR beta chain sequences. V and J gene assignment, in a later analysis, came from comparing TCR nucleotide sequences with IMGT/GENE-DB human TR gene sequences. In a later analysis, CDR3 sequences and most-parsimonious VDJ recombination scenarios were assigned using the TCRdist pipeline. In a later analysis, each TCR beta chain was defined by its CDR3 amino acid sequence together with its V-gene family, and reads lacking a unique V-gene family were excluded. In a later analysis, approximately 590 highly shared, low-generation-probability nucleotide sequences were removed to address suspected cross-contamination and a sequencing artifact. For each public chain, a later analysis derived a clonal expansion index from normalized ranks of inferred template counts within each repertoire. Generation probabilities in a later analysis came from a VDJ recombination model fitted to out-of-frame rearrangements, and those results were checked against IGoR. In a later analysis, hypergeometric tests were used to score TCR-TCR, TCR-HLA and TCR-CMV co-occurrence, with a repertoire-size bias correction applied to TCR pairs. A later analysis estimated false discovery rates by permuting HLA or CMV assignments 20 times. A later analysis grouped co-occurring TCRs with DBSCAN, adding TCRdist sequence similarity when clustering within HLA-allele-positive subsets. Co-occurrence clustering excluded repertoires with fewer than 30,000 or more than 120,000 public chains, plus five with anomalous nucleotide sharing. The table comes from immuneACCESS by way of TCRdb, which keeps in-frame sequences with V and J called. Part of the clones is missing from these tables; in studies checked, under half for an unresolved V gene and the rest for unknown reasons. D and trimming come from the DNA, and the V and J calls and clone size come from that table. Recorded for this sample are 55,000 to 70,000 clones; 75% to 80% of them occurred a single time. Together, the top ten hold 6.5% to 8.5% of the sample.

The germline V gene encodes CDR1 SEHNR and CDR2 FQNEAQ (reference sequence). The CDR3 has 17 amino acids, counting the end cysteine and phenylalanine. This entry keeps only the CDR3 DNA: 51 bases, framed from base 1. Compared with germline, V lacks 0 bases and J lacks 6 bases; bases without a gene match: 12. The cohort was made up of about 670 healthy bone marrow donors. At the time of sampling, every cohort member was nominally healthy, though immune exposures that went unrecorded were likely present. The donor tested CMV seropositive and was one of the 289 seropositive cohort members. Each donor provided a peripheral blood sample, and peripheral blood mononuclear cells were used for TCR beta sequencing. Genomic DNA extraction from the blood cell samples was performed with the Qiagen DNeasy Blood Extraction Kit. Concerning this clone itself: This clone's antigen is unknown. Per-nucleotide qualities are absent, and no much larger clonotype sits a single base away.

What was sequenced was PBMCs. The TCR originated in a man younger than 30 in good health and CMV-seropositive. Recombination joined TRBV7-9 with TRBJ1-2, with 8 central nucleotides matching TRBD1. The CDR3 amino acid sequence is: CASSLAAGGVFGDGYTF. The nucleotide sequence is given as TGTGCCAGCAGCTTAGCGGCAGGGGGCGTTTTTGGCGATGGCTACACCTTC.